These 20 T cell receptor beta chains were sequenced from one sample in a study of cytomegalovirus exposure and HLA in healthy donors. 13 Jbeta primers and 60 Vbeta primers were used for the PCR. Assay used: immunoSEQ multiplex PCR; TCRdb lists only in-frame clones, some missing. In the table there are around 130,000 clones, approximately 85% of which are singletons. Sequencing was carried out using PBMCs. Receptors were obtained from a boy between 5 and 17 years old in good health and CMV-seronegative.

This rearrangement joins TRBV5-7 to TRBJ2-2; 8 bases align to TRBD2. TRBV5-7 is designated an ORF whose function remains uncertain. The CDR3 sequence is 16 residues long. V was pared by 0 bases and J by 7 bases, with 8 bases of the junction left unmatched. CDR3 sequence: CASSLEARGDIGELFF. The CDR3 nucleotides read TGTGCCAGCAGCTTGGAAGCGCGGGGGGATATCGGGGAGCTGTTTTTT.

The chain combines TRBV15 with TRBJ2-7; 7 bases fit TRBD2. V was pared by 4 bases and J by 2 bases, with 8 bases of the junction left unmatched. The CDR3 has 15 residues. Germline loops: CDR1 LNHNV, CDR2 YYDKDF (reference sequence). The DNA for the CDR3 is TGTGCCACCAGCACAGAAGGGAGGGAAGCCTACGAGCAGTACTTC. Translation gives CATSTEGREAYEQYF. Drawing the rest from reference TRBV15 and TRBJ2-7, the complete variable domain is DAMVIQNPRYQVTQFGKPVTLSCSQTLNHNVMYWYQQKSSQAPKLLFHYYDKDFNNEADTPDNFQSRRPNTSFCFLDIRSPGLGDTAMYLCATSTEGREAYEQYFGPGTRLTVT.

About this clone itself: At one boundary the junction diverges from the germline segment, which might be a read error. The V call is TRBV7-7, the J call TRBJ2-1, with a tentative D call TRBD1 (6 bases). From germline, CDR1 is SSHAT and CDR2 FNYEAQ (reference sequence). The CDR3 sequence is 13 residues long. CDR3 sequence (DNA): TGTGCTAGCAGCTTAGAAGAATGGGGACAACTGTTCTTC. It is translated as CASSLEEWGQLFF.

The chain joins TRBV15 to TRBJ1-1; D unclear. The germline V gene encodes CDR1 LNHNV and CDR2 YYDKDF (reference sequence). The CDR3 length is 15 residues. V was cut by 4 bases and J by 0 bases, with 12 bases left in between. In DNA, the CDR3 is TGTGCCACCAGCAAGACTGTTGTCATGAACACTGAAGCTTTCTTT. Amino acid sequence: CATSKTVVMNTEAFF. The entire variable domain, with the rest obtained from reference TRBV15 and TRBJ1-1, is as follows: DAMVIQNPRYQVTQFGKPVTLSCSQTLNHNVMYWYQQKSSQAPKLLFHYYDKDFNNEADTPDNFQSRRPNTSFCFLDIRSPGLGDTAMYLCATSKTVVMNTEAFFGQGTRLTVV.

The chain couples TRBV5-4 to TRBJ2-2, with a tentative D call TRBD1 (6 bases). The germline V gene encodes CDR1 SGHNT and CDR2 YYREEE (reference sequence). Trimming removed 4 bases at V and 6 bases at J, with 22 bases between. The CDR3 consists of 17 residues. CDR3 in amino acids: CASSPSTGRFVAGELFF. The CDR3 region has the DNA TGTGCCAGCAGCCCGTCAACAGGGCGGTTCGTCGCCGGGGAGCTGTTTTTT.

This rearrangement joins TRBV4-2 to TRBJ1-2; TRBD1 aligns across 8 bases. The V gene end was trimmed by 4 bases and the J gene end by 7 bases; junction bases not matched to a gene: 11. Looked up from germline, CDR1 is LGHNA and CDR2 is YNFKEQ. The CDR3 extends over 15 amino acids. The CDR3 sequence: CASSPITGQGGGYTF. The CDR3 DNA reads as TGTGCCAGCAGCCCCATAACCGGACAGGGCGGTGGCTACACCTTC.

This chain connects TRBV29-1 to TRBJ2-5; 8 bases fit TRBD1. Losses at the gene ends were 5 bases for V and 7 bases for J; bases not matched to a gene: 9. Germline V gene lookup returns CDR1 SQVTM and CDR2 ANQGSEA. The CDR3 length is 13 residues. The CDR3, as DNA: TGCAGCGTTTACAGGGGGACTTCGGGGACCCAGTACTTC. Amino acids: CSVYRGTSGTQYF. The variable domain in full, completed from reference TRBV29-1 and TRBJ2-5, reads SAVISQKPSRDICQRGTSLTIQCQVDSQVTMMFWYRQQPGQSLTLIATANQGSEATYESGFVIDKFPISRPNLTFSTLTVSNMSPEDSSIYLCSVYRGTSGTQYFGPGTRLLVL.

V gene TRBV27 combines with J gene TRBJ2-7; D perhaps matches TRBD2 (5 bases). V gave up 5 bases and J gave up 2 bases, with 10 bases separating them. Germline loops: CDR1 MNHEY, CDR2 SMNVEV (reference sequence). This CDR3 is 13 amino acids long. CDR3 nucleotides: TGTGCCAGCAGTAGCTACGGGACCTACGAGCAGTACTTC. This codes for CASSSYGTYEQYF.

The chain employs TRBV2 and TRBJ1-5, with D uncertain. This CDR3 spans 14 amino acids. Trimming removed 5 bases from V and 0 bases from J, with 8 bases in between. Germline V gene lookup returns CDR1 SNHLY and CDR2 FYNNEI. The CDR3 DNA sequence: TGTGCCAGCAGTATAAAAAATAGCAATCAGCCCCAGCATTTT. As protein: CASSIKNSNQPQHF.

The chain uses TRBV5-5 and TRBJ1-2; no clear D gene. The ends were cut back, 3 bases at V and 4 bases at J, with 22 bases in the middle. The CDR3 contains 17 residues. Germline V gene data show CDR1 as SGHKS and CDR2 as YYEKEE (reference sequence). In DNA, the CDR3 is TGTGCCAGCAGCTGGCGGGGAAGGGAGGCTAAAAGCTATGGCTACACCTTC. Its protein product is CASSWRGREAKSYGYTF.

The chain is built from TRBV7-8 and TRBJ2-1; TRBD1 agrees at 8 bases. This CDR3 has 16 residues. The V gene's germline CDR1 is SGHVS and CDR2 FQNEAQ. V shed 5 bases, J shed 2 bases, and the junction held 8 bases outside the gene matches. In nucleotides, the CDR3 is TGTGCCAGCAGCGAATACAGGGGGAGCACCTACAATGAGCAGTTCTTC. Its protein product is CASSEYRGSTYNEQFF.

The chain uses TRBV29-1 and TRBJ2-2; 8 bases are shared with TRBD2. V dropped 6 bases and J dropped 5; count of bases not matched to a gene: 8. The CDR3 is 14 amino acids. The germline gives CDR1 SQVTM, CDR2 ANQGSEA. CDR3 loop: CSVESGRGTGELFF. The CDR3, as DNA: TGCAGCGTGGAGAGCGGGAGAGGAACCGGGGAGCTGTTTTTT.

The chain has TRBV6-5 and TRBJ2-2; 7 bases agree with TRBD2. Germline V lookup: CDR1 MNHEY, CDR2 SVGAGI. The V segment lost 2 bases and the J segment 4 bases; nucleotides outside the gene matches: 4. There are 15 residues in the CDR3. CDR3 DNA: TGTGCCAGCAGTTACGGCGGGAGTATCACCGGGGAGCTGTTTTTT. Its translation is CASSYGGSITGELFF.

This clone ranks as medium-sized. V is TRBV4-3 and J is TRBJ2-7; TRBD2 aligns across 7 bases. This CDR3 has 14 residues. V lost 1 base to trimming and J lost 4 bases; unmatched junction nucleotides: 4. Per the germline V gene, CDR1 is LGHNA and CDR2 is YSLEER. CDR3 amino acids: CASSQGEGRYEQYF. The CDR3 DNA sequence: TGCGCCAGCAGCCAAGGGGAGGGGCGATACGAGCAGTACTTC.

The V gene is TRBV7-9, the J gene TRBJ1-5; 10 nucleotides line up with TRBD1. This CDR3 comprises 17 residues. The V and J ends lost 5 bases and 0 bases, in that order; junction bases with no gene match: 7. The germline gives CDR1 SEHNR, CDR2 FQNEAQ (reference sequence). The CDR3: CASSPGQGWDSNQPQHF. The CDR3 region has the DNA TGTGCCAGCAGCCCGGGACAGGGGTGGGATAGCAATCAGCCCCAGCATTTT.

The V gene is TRBV7-9, the J gene TRBJ1-1, with TRBD1 matching over 7 bases. Germline values: CDR1 SEHNR, CDR2 FQNEAQ (reference sequence). The CDR3 contains 13 residues. The J segment lost 8 bases and the V segment lost 6 bases, leaving 9 bases of the junction unmatched. For the CDR3, the DNA is TGTGCCAGCAGACGAGGGGGCGCAGACGAAGCTTTCTTT. Protein: CASRRGGADEAFF. The full variable domain, completed using reference TRBV7-9 and TRBJ1-1, is DTGVSQNPRHKITKRGQNVTFRCDPISEHNRLYWYRQTLGQGPEFLTYFQNEAQLEKSRLLSDRFSAERPKGSFSTLEIQRTEQGDSAMYLCASRRGGADEAFFGQGTRLTVV.

The rearrangement links TRBV7-2 to TRBJ2-7, with 7 bases fitting TRBD2. This CDR3 spans 14 amino acids. Trimming at V came to 2 bases and at J to 3 bases, leaving 4 bases not matched to a gene. Per the germline V gene, CDR1 is SGHTA and CDR2 is FQGNSA. The CDR3 DNA sequence: TGTGCCAGCAGCTTAAGGTGGGAGGGCTACGAGCAGTACTTC. It specifies CASSLRWEGYEQYF.

V usage is TRBV7-2 and J usage is TRBJ2-3; D gene uncertain. Looked up from germline, CDR1 is SGHTA and CDR2 is FQGNSA. The CDR3 length is 17 residues. V was trimmed by 1 base and J by 0 bases, leaving 14 bases between them. DNA of the CDR3: TGTGCCAGCAGCTTAGAAGGCGGTAGTATTAGCACAGATACGCAGTATTTT. Amino acids: CASSLEGGSISTDTQYF.

The genes are TRBV4-1 and TRBJ2-5, with TRBD1 matching 9 bases. Germline CDR1 and CDR2: MGHRA and YSYEKL. CDR3 length: 15 residues. Trimming cost V 4 bases and J 3 bases; bases outside gene matches: 6. The CDR3 nucleotides read TGCGCCAGCAGCCTCTCCGGGACAGGGAAAGAGACCCAGTACTTC. Translation gives CASSLSGTGKETQYF.

This clone came up once. The chain uses TRBV6-6 and TRBJ1-3, with D uncertain. CDR1 and CDR2 from the germline V gene are MNHNY and SVGAGI (reference sequence). The CDR3 covers 11 residues. Trimming took 6 bases from V and 6 from J, leaving 6 bases between them. This CDR3 is CASRSKNTIYF. The CDR3 region has the DNA TGTGCCAGCAGATCAAAAAACACCATATATTTT.